A single sample is the source of the 2 T cell receptor beta chains below, sequenced in a study of T cells after yellow fever vaccination. TCRdb reprocessed the 5' RACE reads with MiXCR, giving one entry per CDR3 protein. The table has fewer than 350,000 distinct CDR3 sequences, approximately 4% seen once. The starting material was PBMCs, obtained 15 days after the yellow fever booster vaccination. The receptor source for this set is a man aged 18 to 29 who received the YFV17D yellow fever vaccine.

This clonotype was counted many times. The chain uses TRBV5-1 and TRBJ1-2; tentative D call: TRBD1 (5 bases). Per germline, CDR1 SGHRS and CDR2 YFSETQ. Trimming left V 4 bases short and J 7 bases short, with 17 bases between. This CDR3 comprises 14 residues. The CDR3 here is CASSPEGEAGGYTF. CDR3 coding DNA: TGCGCCAGCAGCCCGGAAGGGGAAGCAGGTGGCTACACCTTC.

The chain uses TRBV6-6 and TRBJ2-2; either TRBD1 or TRBD2 may fit D (6 bases each). V dropped 8 bases and J dropped 5 bases, with 15 bases sitting between them. In germline, CDR1 is MNHNY, CDR2 SVGAGI (reference sequence). The CDR3 has 14 amino acids. CDR3 amino acids: CASGLTGSTGELFF. Written as DNA, the CDR3 is TGTGCCAGCGGACTAACAGGGTCGACCGGGGAGCTGTTTTTT.